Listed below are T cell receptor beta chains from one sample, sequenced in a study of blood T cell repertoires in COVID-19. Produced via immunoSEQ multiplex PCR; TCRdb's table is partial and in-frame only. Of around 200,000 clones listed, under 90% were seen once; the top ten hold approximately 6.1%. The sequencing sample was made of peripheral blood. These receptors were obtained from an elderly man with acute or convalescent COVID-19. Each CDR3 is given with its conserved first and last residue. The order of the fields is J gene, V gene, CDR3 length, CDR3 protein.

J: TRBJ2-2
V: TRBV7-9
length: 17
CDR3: CASSPPTSGRGTGELFF

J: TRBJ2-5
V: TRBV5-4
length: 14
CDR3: CASSQPTGGETQYF

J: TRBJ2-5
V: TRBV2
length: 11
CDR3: CASRLQETQYF

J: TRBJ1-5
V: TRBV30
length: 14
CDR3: CAWSKGVNNQPQHF

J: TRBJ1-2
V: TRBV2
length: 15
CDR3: CASRGATGHMSRYTF

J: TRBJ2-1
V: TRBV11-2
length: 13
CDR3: CASSASTWGEQFF

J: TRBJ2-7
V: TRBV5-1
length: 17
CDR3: CASSLTSGGTNAYEQYF

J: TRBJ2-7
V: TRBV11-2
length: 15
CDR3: CASSPVGGRRHEQYF

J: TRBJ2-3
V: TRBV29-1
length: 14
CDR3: CSVVERETGDTQYF

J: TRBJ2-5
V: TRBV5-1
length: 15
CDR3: CASSLLAGLGETQYF

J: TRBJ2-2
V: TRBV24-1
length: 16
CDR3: CATSDGTGGYTGELFF

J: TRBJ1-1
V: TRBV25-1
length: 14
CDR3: CASLDPAGETEAFF

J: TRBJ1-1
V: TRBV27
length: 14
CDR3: CASSWDDRARVAFF

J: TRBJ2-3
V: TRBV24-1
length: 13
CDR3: CATSVTPADTQYF

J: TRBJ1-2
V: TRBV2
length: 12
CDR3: CASSGAVYGYTF

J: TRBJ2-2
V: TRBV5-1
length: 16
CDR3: CASSPLGRVNTGELFF

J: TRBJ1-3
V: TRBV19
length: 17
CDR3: CASSITGTALSGNTIYF

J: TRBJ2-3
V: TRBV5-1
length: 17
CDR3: CASSSRLAGGPPDTQYF

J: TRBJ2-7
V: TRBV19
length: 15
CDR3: CASRAGQGRPYEQYF

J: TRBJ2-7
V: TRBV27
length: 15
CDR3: CASSFRAGGLYEQYF

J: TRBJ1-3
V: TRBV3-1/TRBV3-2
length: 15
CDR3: CASSQATDPGNTIYF

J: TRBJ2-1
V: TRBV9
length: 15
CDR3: CASSSPAEGYNEQFF

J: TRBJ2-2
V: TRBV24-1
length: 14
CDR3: CAKGTGMNTGELFF

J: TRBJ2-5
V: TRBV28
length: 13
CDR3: CASSLRLRETQYF

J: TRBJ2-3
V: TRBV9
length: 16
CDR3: CASSVERGAGTDTQYF

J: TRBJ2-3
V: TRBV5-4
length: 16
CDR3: CASSLGGTSGTDTQYF

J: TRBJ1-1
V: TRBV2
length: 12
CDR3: CASQTPNTEAFF

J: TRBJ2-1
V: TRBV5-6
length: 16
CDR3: CASSGRTSGTYNEQFF

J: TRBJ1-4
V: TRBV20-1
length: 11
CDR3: CSAREGLKLFF

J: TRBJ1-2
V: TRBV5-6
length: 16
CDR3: CASSKGQGLGLYGYTF

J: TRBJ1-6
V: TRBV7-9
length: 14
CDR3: CASSVGQGNSPLHF

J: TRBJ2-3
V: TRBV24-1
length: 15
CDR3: CATSDWTGSTDTQYF

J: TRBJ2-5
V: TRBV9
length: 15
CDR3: CASSVFGGKGETQYF

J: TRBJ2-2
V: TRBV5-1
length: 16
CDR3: CASSLNFGQGAGELFF

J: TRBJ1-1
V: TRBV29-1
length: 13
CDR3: CSVTGTGYTEAFF

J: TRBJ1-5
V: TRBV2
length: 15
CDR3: CASSAAGAGNQPQHF

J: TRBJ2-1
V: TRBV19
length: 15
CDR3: CASSLTSGTYNEQFF

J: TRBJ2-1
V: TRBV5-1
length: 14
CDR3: CASSLGQGHNEQFF

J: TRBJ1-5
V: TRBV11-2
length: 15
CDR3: CASSPLAGPGQPQHF

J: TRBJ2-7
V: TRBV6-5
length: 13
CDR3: CASRTQGSYEQYF

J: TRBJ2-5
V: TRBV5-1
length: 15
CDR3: CASSTGQGAGETQYF